Sequencing of this TCR beta chain was carried out in a study of T cell responses to AZD1222 COVID-19 vaccine. Background on the study: Analyses pooled second doses at about 4 or about 12 weeks. Findings of the study overall: Among AZD1222 vaccinees, only six were seropositive at baseline. An increase in Spike-specific TCR breadth and depth was observed after two AZD1222 doses. Donors were mostly white British, more females; clonal diversity possibly underestimated.

Profiling relied on immunoSEQ multiplex PCR, and the TCRdb table lists in-frame clones only, not all of them. The sample includes about 130,000 clones, around 90% of them seen just once. As concerns this clone: Its antigen is not identified.

Per germline, CDR1 MNHNY and CDR2 SVGAGI (reference sequence). This CDR3 is 15 amino acids long. V was cut by 10 bases and J by 0 bases, with 18 bases left in between. The chain couples TRBV6-6 to TRBJ1-2; perhaps TRBD1 as D (5 bases). Sample: peripheral blood, taken on day 0 of AZD1222 vaccination. The receptor was isolated from an adult in good health. DNA of the CDR3: TGTGCCACCGGATCCGGGGGGTCCGCTAACTATGGCTACACCTTC. Its protein is CATGSGGSANYGYTF.